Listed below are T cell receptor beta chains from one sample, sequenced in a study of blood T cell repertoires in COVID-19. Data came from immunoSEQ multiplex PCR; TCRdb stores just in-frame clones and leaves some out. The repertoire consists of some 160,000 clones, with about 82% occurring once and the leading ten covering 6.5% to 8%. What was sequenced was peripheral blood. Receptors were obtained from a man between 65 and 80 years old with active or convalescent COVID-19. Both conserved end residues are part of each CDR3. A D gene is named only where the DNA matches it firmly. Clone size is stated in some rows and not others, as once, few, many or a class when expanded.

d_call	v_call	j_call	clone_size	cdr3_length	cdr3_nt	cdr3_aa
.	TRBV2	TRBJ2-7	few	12	TGTGCCAGCAAGCGGGACACCTACGAGCAGTACTTC	CASKRDTYEQYF
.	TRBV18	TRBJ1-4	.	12	TGTGCCAGCTCACGCAGAAATGAAAAACTGTTTTTT	CASSRRNEKLFF
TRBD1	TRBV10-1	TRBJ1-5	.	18	TGCGCCAGCAACAAGAGGGACAGCCTAAACTATAGCAATCAGCCCCAGCATTTT	CASNKRDSLNYSNQPQHF
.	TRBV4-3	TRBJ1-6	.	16	TGCGCCAGCAGCCAAAGGGCGGGCGGGGGCGATTCACCCCTCCACTTT	CASSQRAGGGDSPLHF
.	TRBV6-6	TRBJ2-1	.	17	TGTGCCAGCAGTCCCGCGGGAATCGGGGGCTCCTACAATGAGCAGTTCTTC	CASSPAGIGGSYNEQFF
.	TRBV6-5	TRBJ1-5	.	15	TGTGCCAGCAAGCCGGGGCGGACAGTTAGTCAGCCCCAGCATTTT	CASKPGRTVSQPQHF
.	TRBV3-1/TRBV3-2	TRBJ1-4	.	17	TGTGCCAGCAGCCTCCTACGGGGGGGCACAACTAATGAAAAACTGTTTTTT	CASSLLRGGTTNEKLFF
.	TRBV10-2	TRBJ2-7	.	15	TGCGCCAGCAGTGAGGCGGGGGCTTTGAGGAACGAGCAGTACTTC	CASSEAGALRNEQYF
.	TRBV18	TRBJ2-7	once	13	TGTGCCAGCTCCATGGGGCAGGACTACGAGCAGTACTTC	CASSMGQDYEQYF
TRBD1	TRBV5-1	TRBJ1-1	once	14	TGCGCCAGCAGCTCGACAGGGAGTCGAACTGAAGCTTTCTTT	CASSSTGSRTEAFF
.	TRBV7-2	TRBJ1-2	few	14	TGTGCCAGCAGCGGCAGGGGTCGGGACTATGGCTACACCTTC	CASSGRGRDYGYTF
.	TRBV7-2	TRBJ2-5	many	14	TGTGCCAGCAGCAACCAGGCGGGTCCCGAGACCCAGTACTTC	CASSNQAGPETQYF
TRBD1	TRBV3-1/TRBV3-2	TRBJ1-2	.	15	TGTGCCAGCAGCCTACCAGGGACAGGGGGACATGGCTACACCTTC	CASSLPGTGGHGYTF
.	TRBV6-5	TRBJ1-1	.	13	TGTGCCAGCGCAGTGGACAGAAACACTGAAGCTTTCTTT	CASAVDRNTEAFF